This TCR beta chain came from a study of OX40 agonist ivuxolimab in advanced cancers. The V end was cut by 6 bases, the J end by 1 base, with 27 bases between. This CDR3 contains 19 residues. Germline V gene lookup returns CDR1 LNHNV and CDR2 YYDKDF (reference sequence). A history of autoimmune disease or systemic immunosuppression excluded patients. Generated by immunoSEQ multiplex PCR, the TCRdb table keeps only in-frame clones and is missing some. The sample consists of roughly 100,000 clones, more than 85% of them appearing once. The receptor was derived from an adult with an advanced solid tumor such as melanoma, head and neck, liver or kidney cancer. The rearrangement joins TRBV15 to TRBJ2-5; D is possibly TRBD1 or TRBD2 (9 bases each). The material sequenced was CD4+ or CD8+ T cells sorted from blood, taken in a trial of the OX40 agonist ivuxolimab. The CDR3 coding sequence is TGTGCCACCAGACAGGGGGCTGCTAGCGGGAAAATACTCCAAGAGACCCAGTACTTC. Encoded protein: CATRQGAASGKILQETQYF.